This TCR beta chain was profiled in a study of blood T cell repertoires in COVID-19. Study in general: Sources were T cells, B-cell-depleted T cells, or PBMCs; the material itself was cDNA or gDNA.

Clones were read by immunoSEQ multiplex PCR, and TCRdb kept only the in-frame ones, dropping some. The sample has roughly 130,000 clones; 90% are singletons. Germline CDR1 is LNHDA and CDR2 is SQIVND (reference sequence). CDR3 size: 15 residues. The J segment lost 3 bases and the V segment lost 4 bases, leaving 4 bases of the junction unmatched. The Seattle patients, enrolled during active infection, were followed longitudinally. This clonotype originated in a man in his fifties or sixties with COVID-19, enrolled during active disease. The sample comprised peripheral blood. The chain carries TRBV19 and TRBJ2-1; 9 nucleotides align to TRBD1. The CDR3, as DNA: TGTGCCAGTAGTACCGGGACAGGGAACTACAATGAGCAGTTCTTC. Its translation is CASSTGTGNYNEQFF.